These T cell receptor beta chains were read from a single sample in a study of beta chain features in type 1 diabetes. Measured with immunoSEQ multiplex PCR; TCRdb has only the in-frame clones, and not every one. The data hold 350,000 to 450,000 clones, with roughly 13% observed a single time. Sequenced: naive CD4+ T cells from blood. The receptors here all came from a woman younger than 35 with type 1 diabetes. CDR3s include the opening cysteine and the closing phenylalanine or tryptophan. D genes are given only for firm matches. Expanded clones are given a class, and other clones once, few, many or no size at all.

TRBJ2-3 | - | - | TRBV7-9 | CASSFQAKSTDTQYF | TGTGCCAGCAGCTTTCAGGCGAAGAGCACAGATACGCAGTATTTT
TRBJ2-2 | few | TRBD2 | TRBV12-5 | CASGSWTSGSTGELFF | TGTGCTAGTGGTTCCTGGACTAGCGGGAGCACCGGGGAGCTGTTTTTT
TRBJ2-3 | few | - | TRBV5-4 | CASSSLSKPRTQYF | TGTGCCAGCAGCTCCCTTTCGAAGCCGCGGACGCAGTATTTT
TRBJ2-3 | few | - | TRBV19 | CASGVGGQRTDTQYF | TGTGCCAGCGGGGTGGGGGGGCAACGCACAGATACGCAGTATTTT
TRBJ2-3 | - | TRBD2 | TRBV13 | CASSRPTLSGRAISSTDTQYF | TGTGCCAGCAGCCGGCCCACACTTAGCGGGAGGGCCATATCTAGCACAGATACGCAGTATTTT
TRBJ2-3 | few | TRBD2 | TRBV5-1 | CASSWRREGPDTQYF | TGCGCCAGCAGCTGGAGGCGGGAGGGCCCAGATACGCAGTATTTT
TRBJ2-5 | few | TRBD2 | TRBV4-1 | CASSQPLVGGSSKTQYF | TGCGCCAGCAGCCAACCCCTGGTGGGCGGGAGTTCGAAGACCCAGTACTTC
TRBJ2-2 | - | TRBD1 | TRBV6-5 | CASRRTGNTGELFF | TGTGCCAGCCGGAGGACAGGGAACACCGGGGAGCTGTTTTTT
TRBJ2-1 | - | - | TRBV7-9 | CASSYLSGSPYNEQFF | TGTGCCAGCAGCTACCTATCCGGGAGCCCCTACAATGAGCAGTTCTTC
TRBJ2-1 | few | TRBD1 | TRBV18 | CASSPSRQGYNEQFF | TGTGCCAGCTCACCTAGCAGACAGGGGTACAATGAGCAGTTCTTC
TRBJ1-4 | few | TRBD1 | TRBV29-1 | CSGIDRALGEKLFF | TGCAGCGGCATAGACAGGGCTTTAGGGGAAAAACTGTTTTTT